A single sample gave rise to the 9 T cell receptor beta chains below, sequenced in a study of pediatric ulcerative colitis. During colonoscopy, one to two rectal pinch biopsies were collected. Sequenced by immunoSEQ multiplex PCR; TCRdb stores in-frame clones only, minus some. This repertoire shows roughly 49,000 clones, 60% to 85% found once; its top ten account for 3% to 4.5%. Sequences were obtained from gut tissue. The receptors were sampled from a girl between 5 and 17 years old with moderate ulcerative colitis.

The chain employs TRBV10-3 and TRBJ2-7; D is perhaps TRBD2 (7 bases). V dropped 5 bases and J dropped 0 bases, with 14 bases sitting between them. The CDR3 has 15 residues. Germline-derived CDR1 and CDR2 are ENHRY and SYGVKD. The CDR3 protein is CAISRGGMSSYEQYF. Here the CDR3 DNA reads TGTGCCATCAGTAGGGGGGGAATGAGCTCCTACGAGCAGTACTTC.

The V call is TRBV6-1, the J call TRBJ1-5; TRBD1 matches at 7 bases. This CDR3 contains 13 residues. V lost 9 bases, J lost 5 bases, and 7 bases stayed unmatched. The germline V gene encodes CDR1 MNHNS and CDR2 SASEGT. For the CDR3, the DNA is TGTGCCAGTACACAGGGGCCACATCAGCCCCAGCATTTT. Translated: CASTQGPHQPQHF.

The rearrangement links TRBV9 to TRBJ2-2; TRBD2 is a possible D gene (6 bases). This CDR3 is built from 15 residues. CDR1 is SGDLS, CDR2 YYNGEE, per germline. The V gene lost 0 bases and the J gene lost 2 bases, with 8 bases spanning the gap. The DNA for the CDR3 is TGTGCCAGCAGCGTAGTAGCGGAAAACACCGGGGAGCTGTTTTTT. Residues: CASSVVAENTGELFF.

Concerning this clone: The sample holds other DNA sequences that translate to the same CDR3. The genes are TRBV9 and TRBJ1-2, with D perhaps matching TRBD1 (6 bases). The germline V gene encodes CDR1 SGDLS and CDR2 YYNGEE. Trimming left V 4 bases short and J 3 bases short, with 16 bases between. This CDR3 is built from 15 residues. CDR3 sequence: CASSPRWGADYGYTF. Here the CDR3 DNA reads TGTGCCAGCAGCCCTCGTTGGGGGGCGGACTATGGCTACACCTTC. The full variable domain, completed using reference TRBV9 and TRBJ1-2, is DSGVTQTPKHLITATGQRVTLRCSPRSGDLSVYWYQQSLDQGLQFLIQYYNGEERAKGNILERFSAQQFPDLHSELNLSSLELGDSALYFCASSPRWGADYGYTFGSGTRLTVV.

This clone came up a few times. The rearrangement links TRBV10-3 to TRBJ1-2; the D gene is possibly TRBD1 (5 bases). The CDR3 extends over 12 amino acids. In germline, CDR1 is ENHRY, CDR2 SYGVKD. Trimming removed 10 bases from V and 9 bases from J, with 18 bases in between. CDR3 protein: CATGVSPRRYTF. CDR3 sequence (DNA): TGTGCCACGGGGGTCTCCCCCCGGCGCTACACCTTC.

V and J are TRBV11-2 and TRBJ2-2, with D hard to call. The germline V gene has CDR1 SGHAT and CDR2 FQNNGV. The CDR3 length is 14 residues. Trimming removed 3 bases from V and 5 bases from J, with 10 bases in between. The CDR3 protein is CASSFNGRTGELFF. CDR3 in DNA: TGTGCCAGCAGCTTCAACGGACGGACCGGGGAGCTGTTTTTT.

A note on this clone: Other DNA sequences of this sample code for an identical CDR3. J is TRBJ1-1 and V is TRBV5-1; tentatively, D is TRBD1 (5 bases). Per the germline V gene, CDR1 is SGHRS and CDR2 is YFSETQ. The V end lost 3 bases, the J end lost 1 base, and 10 bases lay between the germline ends. CDR3 size: 14 residues. In nucleotides, the CDR3 is TGCGCCAGCAGCTACGACGGGGGGAACACTGAAGCTTTCTTT. Translated: CASSYDGGNTEAFF. Using reference TRBV5-1 and TRBJ1-1 for the parts outside the CDR3, the full variable domain is KAGVTQTPRYLIKTRGQQVTLSCSPISGHRSVSWYQQTPGQGLQFLFEYFSETQRNKGNFPGRFSGRQFSNSRSEMNVSTLELGDSALYLCASSYDGGNTEAFFGQGTRLTVV.

The chain employs TRBV6-5 and TRBJ2-1; TRBD2 aligns across 11 bases. The CDR3 runs 14 residues. V was pared by 4 bases and J by 7 bases, with 3 bases of the junction left unmatched. Germline lookup yields CDR1 MNHEY and CDR2 SVGAGI. In DNA form, the CDR3 reads TGTGCCAGCAGTTTAGCGGGGGGGCTTAATGAGCAGTTCTTC. Translating it yields CASSLAGGLNEQFF.

This rearrangement joins TRBV29-1 to TRBJ2-4; 7 bases fit TRBD2. Unmatched junction bases numbered 2, after V lost 3 bases and J lost 9 bases. CDR3 size: 11 residues. Germline values: CDR1 SQVTM, CDR2 ANQGSEA. In nucleotides, the CDR3 is TGCAGCGTTGAGGGGAGGGGCATTCAGTACTTC. This gives the protein CSVEGRGIQYF.